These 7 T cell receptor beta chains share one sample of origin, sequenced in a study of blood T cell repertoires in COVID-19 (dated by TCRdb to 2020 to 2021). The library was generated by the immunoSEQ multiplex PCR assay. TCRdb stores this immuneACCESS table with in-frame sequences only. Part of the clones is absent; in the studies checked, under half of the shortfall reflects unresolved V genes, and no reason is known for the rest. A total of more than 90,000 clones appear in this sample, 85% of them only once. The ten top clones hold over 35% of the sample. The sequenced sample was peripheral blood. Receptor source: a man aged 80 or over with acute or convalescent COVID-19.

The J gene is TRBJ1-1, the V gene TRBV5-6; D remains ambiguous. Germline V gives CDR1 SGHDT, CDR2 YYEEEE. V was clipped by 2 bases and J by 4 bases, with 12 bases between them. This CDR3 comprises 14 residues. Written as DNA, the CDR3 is TGTGCCAGCAGCTTAGGAGGCTTGGGCACTGAAGCTTTCTTT. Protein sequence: CASSLGGLGTEAFF.

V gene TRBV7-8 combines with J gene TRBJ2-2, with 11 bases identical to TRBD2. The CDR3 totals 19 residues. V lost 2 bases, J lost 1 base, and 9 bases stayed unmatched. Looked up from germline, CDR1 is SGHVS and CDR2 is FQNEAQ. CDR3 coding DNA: TGTGCCAGCAGCTTAATATGGGCACTAGCGGGAGAGAACACCGGGGAGCTGTTTTTT. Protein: CASSLIWALAGENTGELFF.

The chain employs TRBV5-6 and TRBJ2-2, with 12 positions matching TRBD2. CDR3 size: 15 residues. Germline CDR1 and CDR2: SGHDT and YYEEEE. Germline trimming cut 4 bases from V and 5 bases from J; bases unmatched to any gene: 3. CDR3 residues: CASSGLAGSTGELFF. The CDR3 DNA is TGTGCCAGCAGCGGACTAGCGGGGAGTACCGGGGAGCTGTTTTTT. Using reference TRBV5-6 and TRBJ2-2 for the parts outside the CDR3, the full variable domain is DAGVTQSPTHLIKTRGQQVTLRCSPKSGHDTVSWYQQALGQGPQFIFQYYEEEERQRGNFPDRFSGHQFPNYSSELNVNALLLGDSALYLCASSGLAGSTGELFFGEGSRLTVL.

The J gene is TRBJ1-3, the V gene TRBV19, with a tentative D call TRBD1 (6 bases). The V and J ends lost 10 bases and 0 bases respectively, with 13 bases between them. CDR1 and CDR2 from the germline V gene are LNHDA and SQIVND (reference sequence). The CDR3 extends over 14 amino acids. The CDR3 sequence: CATGQMSSGNTIYF. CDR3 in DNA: TGTGCCACCGGACAGATGAGCTCTGGAAACACCATATATTTT.

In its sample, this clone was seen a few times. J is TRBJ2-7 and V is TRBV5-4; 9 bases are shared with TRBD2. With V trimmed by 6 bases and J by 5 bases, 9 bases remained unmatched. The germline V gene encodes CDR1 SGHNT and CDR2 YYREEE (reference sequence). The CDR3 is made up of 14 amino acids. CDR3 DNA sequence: TGTGCCAGCACCCGGGGTAGCGGGAGAGACGAGCAGTACTTC. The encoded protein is CASTRGSGRDEQYF.

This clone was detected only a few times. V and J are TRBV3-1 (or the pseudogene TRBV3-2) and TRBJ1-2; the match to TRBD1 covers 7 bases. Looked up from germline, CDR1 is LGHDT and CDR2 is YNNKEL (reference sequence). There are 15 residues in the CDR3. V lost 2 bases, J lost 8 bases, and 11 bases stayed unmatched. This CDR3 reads CASSQPQGTVGGYTF. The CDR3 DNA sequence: TGTGCCAGCAGCCAACCCCAGGGGACAGTCGGCGGCTACACCTTC.

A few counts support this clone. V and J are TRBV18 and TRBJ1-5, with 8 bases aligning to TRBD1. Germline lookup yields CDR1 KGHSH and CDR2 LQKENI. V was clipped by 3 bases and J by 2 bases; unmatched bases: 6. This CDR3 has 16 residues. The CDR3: CASSPTGAGGNQPQHF. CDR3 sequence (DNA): TGTGCCAGCTCACCGACAGGGGCTGGGGGCAATCAGCCCCAGCATTTT. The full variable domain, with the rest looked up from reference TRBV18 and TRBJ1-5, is NAGVMQNPRHLVRRRGQEARLRCSPMKGHSHVYWYRQLPEEGLKFMVYLQKENIIDESGMPKERFSAEFPKEGPSILRIQQVVRGDSAAYFCASSPTGAGGNQPQHFGDGTRLSIL.